Following are 31 T cell receptor beta chains from one sample sequenced in a study of T cell changes during pregnancy in multiple sclerosis. Data came from immunoSEQ multiplex PCR; TCRdb stores just in-frame clones and leaves some out. The table shows 80,000 to 130,000 clones, with over 85% occurring only once. The specimen was peripheral blood, collected in the second trimester of pregnancy. The receptor source for this set is a female donor with multiple sclerosis, enrolled in a pregnancy study.

J is TRBJ1-1 and V is TRBV29-1; weak D call: TRBD1 (6 bases). Germline CDR1 reads SQVTM; CDR2 reads ANQGSEA. V was cut by 7 bases and J by 1 base, with 16 bases left in between. The CDR3 runs to 14 residues. The CDR3 coding sequence is TGCAGCGCGACACCCCCGGGACAGAACACTGAAGCTTTCTTT. Amino acids: CSATPPGQNTEAFF.

The gene calls are TRBV19 and TRBJ1-5; D ambiguous. This CDR3 has 13 residues. Per the germline V gene, CDR1 is LNHDA and CDR2 is SQIVND (reference sequence). The V gene lost 10 bases and the J gene lost 3 bases, with 13 bases spanning the gap. The DNA for the CDR3 is TGTGCCACCTCGCGCAGGCTCAATCAGCCCCAGCATTTT. This encodes CATSRRLNQPQHF.

This chain links TRBV9 with TRBJ1-1; D call uncertain. The CDR3 extends over 13 amino acids. V dropped 3 bases and J dropped 2 bases, with 8 bases sitting between them. CDR1 and CDR2 from the germline V gene are SGDLS and YYNGEE. CDR3 nucleotide sequence: TGTGCCAGCAGCGATCCAGGAAACACTGAAGCTTTCTTT. Amino acids: CASSDPGNTEAFF.

The chain employs TRBV12-2 and TRBJ1-5; the table's D call, TRBD1, was not checked against the DNA. TRBV12-2 is a recognized pseudogene. This CDR3 region has 18 residues. This chain's CDR3 is CASRLGQGAKYSNQPQHF. CDR3 DNA: TGTGCAAGTCGCTTAGGGCAGGGGGCTAAGTATAGCAATCAGCCCCAGCATTTT.

This clone has a single count. This chain uses TRBV2 with TRBJ2-5, with D tentatively TRBD2 (6 bases). Near its end, the DNA agrees better with TRBJ2-7, so the J call may be wrong. The length of the CDR3 is 16 residues. Germline CDR1 is SNHLY and CDR2 is FYNNEI. The CDR3 spells CASRKTSTTYSYEQYF. CDR3 DNA sequence: TGTGCCAGCAGGAAGACTAGTACGACCTACTCCTACGAGCAGTACTTC.

The chain employs TRBV4-1 and TRBJ2-2; 8 nucleotides match TRBD1. CDR3 length: 17 amino acids. Germline values: CDR1 MGHRA, CDR2 YSYEKL. V shed 0 bases and J 4 bases; nucleotides not matched to a gene: 7. CDR3 sequence reads: CASSQDSTGGTTGELFF. The CDR3 nucleotides are TGCGCCAGCAGCCAAGATTCCACAGGGGGGACCACCGGGGAGCTGTTTTTT.

The chain has TRBV30 and TRBJ2-3; D uncertain. Germline CDR1 reads GTSNPN; CDR2 reads SVGIG (reference sequence). This CDR3 region has 14 residues. Trimming took off 7 bases at V and 0 bases at J, with 14 bases between the two ends. The CDR3 DNA follows: TGTGCCTTTAGCCCCCTGACTAGCACAGATACGCAGTATTTT. Encoded protein: CAFSPLTSTDTQYF.

This clone occurred a few times. The rearrangement links TRBV4-1 to TRBJ1-2; D possibly corresponds to TRBD1 (6 bases). CDR3 length: 14 residues. V shed 1 base and J shed 4 bases, with 10 bases lying between them. CDR1 is MGHRA and CDR2 is YSYEKL in the germline V gene. The CDR3 here is CASSQAGDGYGYTF. CDR3 DNA sequence: TGCGCCAGCAGCCAAGCAGGGGATGGCTATGGCTACACCTTC.

The chain employs TRBV6-5 and TRBJ1-2; D is uncertain. Germline V CDR1 and CDR2: MNHEY, SVGAGI. The CDR3 covers 11 residues. V was shortened by 8 bases and J by 3 bases, with 7 bases between the two germline ends. The CDR3 here is CASPQHYGYTF. The DNA of the CDR3 is TGTGCCAGCCCACAGCACTATGGCTACACCTTC.

Only one count was recorded for this clone. The rearrangement joins TRBV5-1 to TRBJ2-1; TRBD2 agrees at 11 bases. The CDR3 runs 15 residues. V gave up 4 bases and J gave up 4 bases; unmatched junction bases: 4. Germline CDR1 SGHRS, CDR2 YFSETQ. This CDR3 is CASSRTSGSYNEQFF. The CDR3 DNA is TGCGCCAGCAGCCGGACTAGCGGGTCGTACAATGAGCAGTTCTTC.

The gene calls are TRBV6-1 and TRBJ1-6, with 8 nucleotides matching TRBD1. V lost 8 bases and J lost 10; bases outside the gene matches: 13. Germline V CDR1 and CDR2: MNHNS, SASEGT. This CDR3 has 15 amino acids. The CDR3 reads CASHRDRRLGSPLHF. The CDR3 DNA reads as TGTGCCAGCCACCGGGACAGGCGTTTGGGGTCACCCCTCCACTTT.

V usage is TRBV4-2 and J usage is TRBJ2-1; 15 bases align to TRBD2. Trimming cost V 3 bases and J 8 bases; bases outside gene matches: 5. Germline V gene data show CDR1 as LGHNA and CDR2 as YNFKEQ. This CDR3 region has 16 residues. The CDR3: CASSQRGTSGRHEQFF. The CDR3 DNA is TGTGCCAGCAGCCAGCGGGGGACTAGCGGGAGGCATGAGCAGTTCTTC.

The chain uses TRBV4-1 and TRBJ2-1; TRBD1 aligns across 11 bases. The CDR3 loop spans 18 amino acids. Per the germline V gene, CDR1 is MGHRA and CDR2 is YSYEKL. V lost 1 base to trimming and J lost 2 bases; unmatched junction nucleotides: 7. In nucleotides, the CDR3 is TGCGCCAGCAGCCAAGGGAGGTGGGACAGGGGGACCTACAATGAGCAGTTCTTC. Its translation is CASSQGRWDRGTYNEQFF.

The J gene is TRBJ1-4, the V gene TRBV6-6; a possible D gene is TRBD1 (5 bases). The V end was cut by 0 bases, the J end by 11 bases, with 16 bases between. There are 15 residues in the CDR3. CDR1 and CDR2 from the germline V gene are MNHNY and SVGAGI (reference sequence). The CDR3 protein is CASSYSQGATEKLFF. The CDR3 region has the DNA TGTGCCAGCAGTTACTCGCAAGGGGCGACGGAGAAACTGTTTTTT.

V usage is TRBV7-3 and J usage is TRBJ2-1; weak D call: TRBD1 (7 bases). Germline V gives CDR1 SGHTA, CDR2 FQGTGA. V lost 2 bases and J 8 bases, leaving 13 bases between the germline ends. This CDR3 has 14 amino acids. CDR3 bases: TGTGCCAGCAGCTTACGGGAGAGGGGGCATGAGCAGTTCTTC. Residues: CASSLRERGHEQFF.

The chain couples TRBV30 to TRBJ2-2; 9 positions match TRBD2. Losses at the gene ends were 2 bases for V and 6 bases for J; bases not matched to a gene: 7. This CDR3 is built from 15 residues. Germline CDR1 GTSNPN, CDR2 SVGIG (reference sequence). CDR3 nucleotides: TGTGCCTGGAGTAGTTGGCGGGGGGGCGCCGGGGAGCTGTTTTTT. It translates to CAWSSWRGGAGELFF.

The chain has TRBV5-8 and TRBJ2-1; maybe TRBD1 (5 bases). This CDR3 comprises 15 residues. Per the germline V gene, CDR1 is SGHTS and CDR2 is YDEGEE. V dropped 1 base and J dropped 0 bases, with 8 bases sitting between them. The CDR3: CASSLYGASYNEQFF. The CDR3 DNA sequence: TGTGCCAGCAGCTTGTATGGGGCCTCCTACAATGAGCAGTTCTTC.

V gene TRBV7-8 combines with J gene TRBJ2-1; TRBD1 matches at 8 bases. CDR3 size: 15 residues. The V gene's germline CDR1 is SGHVS and CDR2 FQNEAQ. V lost 5 bases and J lost 4; bases outside the gene matches: 7. This CDR3 is CASSTGTGPYNEQFF. The CDR3 DNA sequence: TGTGCCAGCAGCACCGGGACAGGCCCATACAATGAGCAGTTCTTC.

This rearrangement joins TRBV5-1 to TRBJ1-1; D is unresolved. The V and J ends lost 5 bases and 4 bases respectively, with 15 bases between them. The CDR3 is 14 residues long. Germline CDR1 and CDR2: SGHRS and YFSETQ. This chain's CDR3 is CASSKDREGTEAFF. CDR3 DNA: TGCGCCAGCAGTAAGGACCGGGAGGGCACTGAAGCTTTCTTT.

The rearrangement joins TRBV11-2 to TRBJ1-5; D possibly corresponds to TRBD1 (6 bases). Germline CDR1 reads SGHAT; CDR2 reads FQNNGV. This CDR3 region has 16 residues. V was pared by 1 base and J by 3 bases, with 13 bases between. The CDR3 DNA reads as TGTGCCAGCAGCTTAGTACAGGGAAGGTACAATCAGCCCCAGCATTTT. It encodes CASSLVQGRYNQPQHF.

This chain connects TRBV18 to TRBJ1-2; TRBD1 might be the D (6 bases). V lost 3 bases and J lost 3, with 14 bases in between. The germline CDR1 and CDR2 sequences are KGHSH and LQKENI. The CDR3 runs to 15 residues. The CDR3, as DNA: TGTGCCAGCTCACCGGGGATCAGGGGAGACTATGGCTACACCTTC. Translated: CASSPGIRGDYGYTF.

In nucleotides, the CDR3 is TGCGCCAGCAGAGCTAGTGGCTACACCTTC. This gives the protein CASRASGYTF. J is TRBJ1-2 and V is TRBV10-1; no clear D. This CDR3 has 10 amino acids. The ends were cut back, 6 bases at V and 7 bases at J, with 6 bases in the middle. CDR1 is WNHNN, CDR2 SYGVQD, per germline (reference sequence).

The V gene is TRBV6-5, the J gene TRBJ1-6; 8 bases agree with TRBD1. The germline CDR1 and CDR2 sequences are MNHEY and SVGAGI. The CDR3 is 15 amino acids. Trimming at V came to 6 bases and at J to 5 bases, leaving 6 bases not matched to a gene. CDR3 sequence (DNA): TGTGCCAGCAGGGGAACAGGGGGTAATAATTCACCCCTCCACTTT. Its translation is CASRGTGGNNSPLHF.

The gene calls are TRBV28 and TRBJ1-5; TRBD1 agrees at 8 bases. The CDR3 is made up of 13 amino acids. The trim removed 5 bases at V and 7 bases at J, leaving 4 bases unmatched. The germline V gene encodes CDR1 MDHEN and CDR2 SYDVKM. DNA of the CDR3: TGTGCCAGCAGTCCGACAGGGGAACAGCCCCAGCATTTT. Translating gives CASSPTGEQPQHF.

V usage is TRBV5-6 and J usage is TRBJ1-4; no clear D gene. The CDR3 has 14 residues. Trimming removed 2 bases at V and 6 bases at J, with 11 bases between. From germline, CDR1 is SGHDT and CDR2 YYEEEE. The CDR3 region is CASSLGGIDEKLFF. The CDR3 DNA follows: TGTGCCAGCAGCTTAGGAGGGATAGATGAAAAACTGTTTTTT.

This rearrangement joins TRBV30 to TRBJ1-2; the match to TRBD1 covers 12 bases. The germline CDR1 and CDR2 sequences are GTSNPN and SVGIG (reference sequence). The CDR3 totals 15 residues. J lost 3 bases, V lost 1 base, and 3 bases had no gene match. The CDR3 coding sequence is TGTGCCTGGAGTGGGGGACAGGGGGCGGACTATGGCTACACCTTC. As protein: CAWSGGQGADYGYTF. The complete variable domain, with remaining parts taken from reference TRBV30 and TRBJ1-2, reads SQTIHQWPATLVQPVGSPLSLECTVEGTSNPNLYWYRQAAGRGLQLLFYSVGIGQISSEVPQNLSASRPQDRQFILSSKKLLLSDSGFYLCAWSGGQGADYGYTFGSGTRLTVV.

This chain connects TRBV5-1 to TRBJ1-1; maybe TRBD1 (5 bases). This CDR3 has 14 residues. Trimming stripped 7 bases from V and 4 bases from J, with 17 bases between. From germline, CDR1 is SGHRS and CDR2 YFSETQ. The CDR3 is CASASLGVGTEAFF. For the CDR3, the DNA is TGCGCCAGCGCGTCTTTAGGGGTAGGCACTGAAGCTTTCTTT.

The gene calls are TRBV19 and TRBJ1-1; D unclear. The CDR3 totals 13 residues. Between the trimmed V and J ends, which lost 4 bases and 3 bases, there was a span of 9 bases. Germline CDR1 reads LNHDA; CDR2 reads SQIVND (reference sequence). CDR3 nucleotides: TGTGCCAGTAGTACTACTCGGGACACTGAAGCTTTCTTT. Protein sequence: CASSTTRDTEAFF.

The rearrangement joins TRBV9 to TRBJ1-4; 10 nucleotides match TRBD1. Germline trimming cut 0 bases from V and 7 bases from J; bases unmatched to any gene: 3. Germline CDR1 is SGDLS and CDR2 is YYNGEE. The CDR3 runs 15 residues. CDR3 loop: CASSVEGTGAEKLFF. DNA for the CDR3: TGTGCCAGCAGCGTAGAAGGGACAGGGGCTGAAAAACTGTTTTTT.

The chain recombines TRBV5-6 with TRBJ1-1, with D hard to call. The CDR3 consists of 14 residues. V lost 0 bases, J lost 4 bases, and 10 bases lay in between. Germline CDR1 reads SGHDT; CDR2 reads YYEEEE. In nucleotides, the CDR3 is TGTGCCAGCAGCTTGGAGCGAGGGCGCACTGAAGCTTTCTTT. Residues: CASSLERGRTEAFF.

The chain links TRBV4-2 to TRBJ2-1, with D perhaps TRBD1 (5 bases). Germline CDR1 and CDR2: LGHNA and YNFKEQ. The ends were cut back, 0 bases at V and 8 bases at J, with 17 bases in the middle. This CDR3 comprises 16 residues. The CDR3 is CASSQDRQGSYDEQFF. The DNA of the CDR3 is TGTGCCAGCAGCCAAGATAGGCAGGGCTCGTATGATGAGCAGTTCTTC.